The next 21 T cell receptor beta chains were all read from a single sample in a study of identical twins. TCRdb reprocessed the 5' RACE reads via MiXCR and lists one record per CDR3 protein. The sample includes about 550,000 distinct CDR3 sequences, around 24% seen only once; the top ten take approximately 0.52%. These data also featured in a second study, about yellow fever vaccine responses in identical twins.

The sample comprised CD4+ T cells sorted from blood. These receptors originate from a woman younger than 35 in good health.

This clonotype appeared once. The chain is built from TRBV27 and TRBJ2-7; D may be TRBD2 (6 bases). Trimming stripped 3 bases from V and 1 base from J, with 13 bases between. The germline CDR1 and CDR2 sequences are MNHEY and SMNVEV (reference sequence). This CDR3 comprises 15 residues. The CDR3 DNA sequence: TGTGCCAGCAGTTTTACAGCGGGTTCATCCTACGAGCAGTACTTC. Amino acid sequence: CASSFTAGSSYEQYF.

The chain links TRBV12-3 or TRBV12-4 to TRBJ2-5, with D possibly being TRBD2 (5 bases). The CDR3 extends over 13 amino acids. V lost 6 bases and J 4 bases, leaving 12 bases between the germline ends. CDR3 loop: CASSSGRRETQYF. The CDR3 DNA follows: TGTGCCAGCAGCTCTGGGAGAAGAGAGACCCAGTACTTC.

This clonotype came up many times. The V and J genes are TRBV5-1 and TRBJ2-3; 11 nucleotides align to TRBD1. The CDR3 loop spans 16 amino acids. Per the germline V gene, CDR1 is SGHRS and CDR2 is YFSETQ. V trimming: 4 bases; J trimming: 6 bases; junction bases outside the gene matches: 10. DNA for the CDR3: TGCGCCAGCAGCGACCGGCCGGGACAGGGGGTGGATACGCAGTATTTT. Translation gives CASSDRPGQGVDTQYF.

The chain recombines TRBV7-3 with TRBJ2-3; 7 nucleotides match TRBD1. Unmatched junction bases numbered 5, after V lost 3 bases and J lost 2 bases. Germline V gene lookup returns CDR1 SGHTA and CDR2 FQGTGA. The length of the CDR3 is 15 residues. The DNA of the CDR3 is TGTGCCAGCAGCTTCTCGGGACAGATCACAGATACGCAGTATTTT. Residues: CASSFSGQITDTQYF.

This chain uses TRBV7-2 with TRBJ2-5; D tentatively reads TRBD1 or TRBD2 (6 bases each). The germline gives CDR1 SGHTA, CDR2 FQGNSA. The CDR3 runs 15 residues. V was cut by 0 bases and J by 5 bases, with 13 bases left in between. This CDR3 is CASSLAMTGGETQYF. The CDR3, as DNA: TGTGCCAGCAGCTTAGCGATGACAGGAGGGGAGACCCAGTACTTC.

This clonotype was counted a few times. The chain uses TRBV7-6 and TRBJ2-7; D is possibly TRBD2 (6 bases). Germline V gives CDR1 SGHVS, CDR2 FNYEAQ. Trimming pared 2 bases from V and 5 bases from J, leaving 16 bases between. There are 15 residues in the CDR3. The DNA of the CDR3 is TGTGCCAGCAGCTTAAAGGCTAGCGCACCAAACGAGCAGTACTTC. It codes for CASSLKASAPNEQYF. The full variable domain, completed using reference TRBV7-6 and TRBJ2-7, is GAGVSQSPRYKVTKRGQDVALRCDPISGHVSLYWYRQALGQGPEFLTYFNYEAQQDKSGLPNDRFSAERPEGSISTLTIQRTEQRDSAMYRCASSLKASAPNEQYFGPGTRLTVT.

Only a few counts were recorded for this clonotype. J is TRBJ2-7 and V is TRBV29-1; TRBD1 agrees at 8 bases. Germline V gene data show CDR1 as SQVTM and CDR2 as ANQGSEA. The CDR3 loop spans 11 amino acids. V lost 8 bases and J lost 5; bases outside the gene matches: 5. The CDR3 loop is CSTRTGNEQYF. The CDR3 coding sequence is TGCAGCACTAGGACAGGGAACGAGCAGTACTTC.

This clonotype has more than one count but fewer than ten. The V call is TRBV20-1, the J call TRBJ2-3, with a possible D match to TRBD2 (6 bases). The CDR3 covers 16 residues. Trimming left V 2 bases short and J 0 bases short, with 15 bases between. CDR1 is DFQATT, CDR2 SNEGSKA, per germline (reference sequence). CDR3 DNA sequence: TGCAGTGCTAGATTTCCTGGCGGGGCTAGCACAGATACGCAGTATTTT. It encodes CSARFPGGASTDTQYF.

This clonotype was detected ten times or more. The chain combines TRBV5-1 with TRBJ2-7; possibly TRBD2 for D (7 bases). V lost 0 bases and J lost 4, with 11 bases in between. This CDR3 comprises 14 residues. The germline CDR1 and CDR2 sequences are SGHRS and YFSETQ. The CDR3 bases are TGCGCCAGCAGCTTGGCGGGGGGCCAGTACGAGCAGTACGTC. Translation: CASSLAGGQYEQYV.

The genes are TRBV29-1 and TRBJ2-1; TRBD1 aligns across 9 bases. Germline CDR1 reads SQVTM; CDR2 reads ANQGSEA. The CDR3 contains 12 residues. After removal of 7 bases from V and 7 bases from J, the junction contained 5 bases not matched to a gene. CDR3 in DNA: TGCAGCGGGGGACAGGGTATTAATGAGCAGTTCTTC. It specifies CSGGQGINEQFF.

This clonotype was picked up a small number of times. The CDR3 here is CASSLTQAGKPFF. For the CDR3, the DNA is TGTGCCAGCAGCCTGACCCAAGCGGGGAAGCCGTTCTTC. V gene TRBV14 combines with J gene TRBJ2-1, with 7 bases that match TRBD2. Germline V gives CDR1 SGHDN, CDR2 FVKESK. The CDR3 contains 13 residues. V lost 4 bases to trimming and J lost 15 bases; unmatched junction nucleotides: 12.

The V gene is TRBV11-2, the J gene TRBJ2-4; 7 bases fit TRBD2. Unmatched junction bases numbered 10, after V lost 2 bases and J lost 0 bases. Per germline, CDR1 SGHAT and CDR2 FQNNGV. CDR3 size: 18 residues. The CDR3 DNA reads TGTGCCAGCAGCTTACAAGTTACTAGCGCCCTAGCCAAAAACATTCAGTACTTC. Its translation is CASSLQVTSALAKNIQYF. The entire variable domain, with the rest obtained from reference TRBV11-2 and TRBJ2-4, is as follows: EAGVAQSPRYKIIEKRQSVAFWCNPISGHATLYWYQQILGQGPKLLIQFQNNGVVDDSQLPKDRFSAERLKGVDSTLKIQPAKLEDSAVYLCASSLQVTSALAKNIQYFGAGTRLSVL.

The V call is TRBV4-1, the J call TRBJ2-2; TRBD2 might be the D (6 bases). Germline CDR1 MGHRA, CDR2 YSYEKL. There are 15 residues in the CDR3. Trimming cost V 1 base and J 5 bases, with 11 bases left between them. CDR3 nucleotides: TGCGCCAGCAGCCAAGGGCGCCTAGCGACCGGGGAGCTGTTTTTT. Translation: CASSQGRLATGELFF.

This clonotype has a handful of counts. The chain links TRBV5-1 to TRBJ1-1, with D hard to call. V lost 2 bases and J lost 1, with 6 bases in between. Germline V gene lookup returns CDR1 SGHRS and CDR2 YFSETQ. CDR3 size: 13 residues. CDR3 coding DNA: TGCGCCAGCAGCTTCCAGAGGAACACTGAAGCTTTCTTT. Translating it yields CASSFQRNTEAFF.

The chain has TRBV10-3 and TRBJ2-7; weak D call: TRBD2 (6 bases). Germline CDR1 and CDR2: ENHRY and SYGVKD. CDR3 length: 12 amino acids. The V end was cut by 5 bases, the J end by 5 bases, with 10 bases between. The CDR3 loop is CAISQRGNEQYF. CDR3 in DNA: TGTGCCATCAGTCAACGGGGGAACGAGCAGTACTTC.

In this sample, this clonotype turned up a few times. The chain is built from TRBV5-6 and TRBJ2-3; maybe TRBD2 (6 bases). The CDR3 covers 16 residues. V lost 4 bases and J 0 bases, leaving 15 bases between the germline ends. CDR1 is SGHDT and CDR2 is YYEEEE in the germline V gene. The CDR3 sequence: CASSSLGGISTDTQYF. CDR3 coding DNA: TGTGCCAGCAGCAGCCTCGGGGGTATCAGCACAGATACGCAGTATTTT.

Written as DNA, the CDR3 is TGCAGTGCTAGAGGTGTGGGTCAGCGGGGGGCGCAAGAGACCCAGTACTTC. Protein sequence: CSARGVGQRGAQETQYF. The V gene is TRBV20-1, the J gene TRBJ2-5, with TRBD2 identical over 9 bases. Germline V gives CDR1 DFQATT, CDR2 SNEGSKA (reference sequence). After removal of 1 base from V and 2 bases from J, the junction contained 11 bases not matched to a gene. This CDR3 has 17 residues.

The chain links TRBV15 to TRBJ2-1; D call uncertain. V was clipped by 3 bases and J by 5 bases, with 11 bases between them. Germline loops: CDR1 LNHNV, CDR2 YYDKDF (reference sequence). The CDR3 contains 14 residues. The DNA of the CDR3 is TGTGCCACCAGCAGGACCACGAACAACAATGAGCAGTTCTTC. Translation: CATSRTTNNNEQFF.

The chain has TRBV12-3 or TRBV12-4 and TRBJ1-1; D not certain. The CDR3 loop spans 14 amino acids. Deletions cut 6 bases from V and 0 bases from J, with 11 bases between. In DNA, the CDR3 is TGTGCCAGCAGCGATGGGCCCATGAACACTGAAGCTTTCTTT. It yields the protein CASSDGPMNTEAFF.

The table lists this clonotype with a few counts. The gene calls are TRBV28 and TRBJ2-1; D possibly uses TRBD1 or TRBD2 (6 bases each). The CDR3 length is 14 residues. Per the germline V gene, CDR1 is MDHEN and CDR2 is SYDVKM. V was cut by 11 bases and J by 0 bases, with 14 bases left in between. The CDR3 coding sequence is TGTGCCTCGGGGGCGGAGAGCTCCTACAATGAGCAGTTCTTC. Protein product: CASGAESSYNEQFF.

A few counts support this clonotype. The chain uses TRBV12-3 or TRBV12-4 and TRBJ1-2; TRBD1 agrees at 7 bases. Trimming removed 6 bases from V and 4 bases from J; junction bases left unmatched: 17. The length of the CDR3 is 17 residues. The CDR3 here is CASRHLTAGQSPYGYTF. The CDR3 nucleotides are TGTGCCAGCAGACACCTCACCGCGGGACAGAGTCCCTATGGCTACACCTTC.